This entry is about one TCR beta chain. CDR3 length: 16 residues. Germline CDR1 SGHRS, CDR2 YFSETQ. The V segment lost 1 base and the J segment 6 bases; nucleotides outside the gene matches: 8. Individuals who donated were healthy Caucasians from Russia aged about 6 to 100. This sample is drawn from a study of blood T cells in healthy people across ages. A second PCR, run for about 6 to 11 cycles, used a sample-barcoded 5' primer plus a J-beta primer mix. TCRdb analysed the 5' RACE reads with MiXCR anew, one entry per CDR3 protein. The table has about 940,000 distinct CDR3 sequences, under 50% seen once.

The rearrangement joins TRBV5-1 to TRBJ2-5; 11 nucleotides match TRBD1. The receptor was derived from a man aged 30-40 years in good health. The sequencing sample was made of blood. The CDR3 loop reads CASSLSLDRGQKTQYF. The CDR3 DNA follows: TGCGCCAGCAGCTTGTCCCTGGACAGGGGGCAAAAGACCCAGTACTTC.